Listed below are T cell receptor beta chains from one sample, sequenced in a study of T cells in Graves' hyperthyroidism and ophthalmopathy. Using its own MiXCR run on the multiplex PCR reads, TCRdb lists one record per CDR3 protein. The sample carries fewer than 550,000 distinct CDR3 sequences, around a quarter recorded once. Material for sequencing was blood. The source of these receptors is a young woman with Graves' ophthalmopathy. The CDR3 runs from the conserved cysteine through the conserved F or W. Fields, in order: J gene, V gene, clone size, CDR3 length, D gene, CDR3 DNA, CDR3 protein. A D gene is named only where the DNA matches it firmly. The listing skips clone size in some rows; elsewhere it reads once, few, many or a size class.

>TRBJ1-2|TRBV20-1|NA|13|NA
TGCAGTGTTCCAGGCGTCCGGGGCTATGGTTACACCTTC
CSVPGVRGYGYTF
>TRBJ2-7|TRBV12-3/TRBV12-4|many|14|NA
TGTGCCAGCAGTTTAGAACTACTTGTCTGGGAGCAGTACTTC
CASSLELLVWEQYF
>TRBJ1-1|TRBV12-3/TRBV12-4|many|14|NA
TGTGCCAGCAGTCCCCGGAGGGCAGTCCCTGAAGCTTTCTTT
CASSPRRAVPEAFF
>TRBJ2-7|TRBV28|NA|14|NA
TGTGCCAGCAGTTACAGCGTCCTCTCCTACGAGCAGTACTTC
CASSYSVLSYEQYF
>TRBJ1-1|TRBV9|many|14|NA
TGTGCCAGCAGCGTAGGTCCAGGGGCCACTGAAGCTTTCTTT
CASSVGPGATEAFF
>TRBJ1-1|TRBV19|many|17|NA
TGTGCCAGTAGTAATACCCTCTTTACAGCGGTTGGGGATGAAGCTTTCTTT
CASSNTLFTAVGDEAFF
>TRBJ2-7|TRBV20-1|NA|16|TRBD2
TGCAGTGCTAGAAGATACGGACTAGCGGAGACCTACGAGCAGTACTTC
CSARRYGLAETYEQYF
>TRBJ1-1|TRBV11-2|few|11|NA
TGTGCCAGCAGCGCAGGGTTTGAAGCTTTCTTT
CASSAGFEAFF
>TRBJ2-7|TRBV20-1|many|13|NA
TGCAGTGCTAGAACTCCCCTGACCTACGAGCAGTACTTC
CSARTPLTYEQYF
>TRBJ1-2|TRBV20-1|many|12|NA
TGCAGTGCTCCCACCGGTCTCTATGGCTACACCTTC
CSAPTGLYGYTF
>TRBJ1-1|TRBV5-1|many|15|NA
TGCGCCAGCAGCTTCCTGCCAGGCGCCAACACTGAAGCTTTCTTT
CASSFLPGANTEAFF
>TRBJ1-5|TRBV20-1|many|13|NA
TGCAGTGCAGGGGGGAAGGGCAATCAGCCCCAGCATTTT
CSAGGKGNQPQHF
>TRBJ1-5|TRBV5-5|many|14|NA
TGTGCCAGCAGCTTGCTCAGGGAGTCTCAGCCCCAGCATTTT
CASSLLRESQPQHF
>TRBJ2-4|TRBV28|many|14|NA
TGTGCCAGCAGTTTAGGGCAGGGGGGAACCATTCAGTACTTC
CASSLGQGGTIQYF
>TRBJ1-2|TRBV12-3/TRBV12-4|many|15|NA
TGTGCCAGCACCCCCCCCAGGGGCATCTTCTATGGCTACACCTTC
CASTPPRGIFYGYTF
>TRBJ1-1|TRBV10-1|NA|16|TRBD1
TGCGCCAGCAGTGGAGGACAGGGAATGGGGAACACTGAAGCTTTCTTT
CASSGGQGMGNTEAFF
>TRBJ2-3|TRBV10-3|many|14|NA
TGTGCCATCAGGAGACGGGACAGCACAGATACGCAGTATTTT
CAIRRRDSTDTQYF
>TRBJ2-3|TRBV2|many|14|NA
TGTGCCAGCAGGCCCAGGGACAACACAGATACGCAGTATTTT
CASRPRDNTDTQYF
>TRBJ2-7|TRBV12-3/TRBV12-4|many|13|NA
TGTGCCAGCAGTTTAGGTGCCGACTACGAGCAGTACTTC
CASSLGADYEQYF
>TRBJ2-5|TRBV12-3/TRBV12-4|many|13|NA
TGTGCCAGCAGTTTTGGCTACCAAGAGACCCAGTACTTC
CASSFGYQETQYF
>TRBJ1-1|TRBV6-2/TRBV6-3|many|13|NA
TGTGCCAGCAGTCAGGACTTGAACACTGAAGCTTTCTTT
CASSQDLNTEAFF
>TRBJ2-7|TRBV4-2|many|14|TRBD1
TGTGCCAGCAGCCGAGGACAGGGGGACTACGAGCAGTACTTC
CASSRGQGDYEQYF
>TRBJ1-5|TRBV20-1|NA|13|TRBD1
TGCAGTGCTTTCGGGACAGGGAACCAGCCCCAGCATTTT
CSAFGTGNQPQHF
>TRBJ1-2|TRBV20-1|NA|15|TRBD1
TGCAGTGCTAGAGACTGGACAGGGGGTCCGGCTGGCTACACCTTC
CSARDWTGGPAGYTF
>TRBJ2-5|TRBV6-2/TRBV6-3|many|13|NA
TGTGCCAGCAGTTACTATGGGCCGGGGACCCAGTACTTC
CASSYYGPGTQYF
>TRBJ2-7|TRBV10-3|NA|12|NA
TGTGCCATCAGCGGATTGGGGCCCGAGCAGTACTTC
CAISGLGPEQYF
>TRBJ1-5|TRBV7-8|NA|14|NA
TGTGCCAGCAGCTTAGATGGCGGGGATCAGCCCCAGCATTTT
CASSLDGGDQPQHF
>TRBJ1-3|TRBV9|few|13|NA
TGTGCCAGCAGCGCGGAAGGAGGAAACACCATATATTTT
CASSAEGGNTIYF
>TRBJ2-4|TRBV7-2|NA|14|NA
TGTGCCAGCAGCTTAATCTCCTTCGGGAACATTCAGTACTTC
CASSLISFGNIQYF
>TRBJ1-2|TRBV6-2/TRBV6-3|NA|14|TRBD1
TGTGCCAGCAGAGCGACAGGGTCCGCGAATGGCTACACCTTC
CASRATGSANGYTF
>TRBJ2-4|TRBV6-5|few|14|TRBD2
TGTGCCAGCAGTTTCCGGGGGGGGGCAAACATTCAGTACTTC
CASSFRGGANIQYF
>TRBJ2-2|TRBV10-3|few|15|NA
TGTGCCATCAGTGGTCAGGGTAAAAATGCCGGGGAGCTGTTTTTT
CAISGQGKNAGELFF
>TRBJ1-5|TRBV19|NA|16|NA
TGTGCCAGTAGTATAGGGGGGGCGAGGAACAATCAGCCCCAGCATTTT
CASSIGGARNNQPQHF
>TRBJ2-7|TRBV6-1|many|17|TRBD2
TGTGCCAGCAGTGAAGCCCTTTACGGGGGGGCGAGCTACGAGCAGTACTTC
CASSEALYGGASYEQYF
>TRBJ1-2|TRBV30|few|13|NA
TGTGCCTGGACTCCGAAAGGGGGGTACGGCTACACCTTC
CAWTPKGGYGYTF
>TRBJ2-7|TRBV12-3/TRBV12-4|many|18|TRBD2
TGTGCCAGCAGTCCCACGAAAGGGACTAGCGGGAGGACTGACGAGCAGTACTTC
CASSPTKGTSGRTDEQYF
>TRBJ2-7|TRBV28|many|13|NA
TGTGCCAGCAGTTTTGTGGTTACCTACGAGCAGTACTTC
CASSFVVTYEQYF
>TRBJ1-1|TRBV28|many|16|NA
TGTGCCAGCAGTTCCCCCTTCCGGACAGTGAACACTGAAGCTTTCTTT
CASSSPFRTVNTEAFF
>TRBJ1-6|TRBV19|NA|14|NA
TGTGCCAGTAGCTCCTCCGCAGGGGTCTCACCCCTCCACTTT
CASSSSAGVSPLHF
>TRBJ2-7|TRBV20-1|many|14|NA
TGCAGTGCTAATCTCAGGAATCTTTACTACGAGCAGTACTTC
CSANLRNLYYEQYF
>TRBJ1-5|TRBV19|many|15|NA
TGTGCCAGTACCATAGGGGGACTTGGGCATCAGCCCCAGCATTTT
CASTIGGLGHQPQHF
>TRBJ2-2|TRBV6-5|many|14|NA
TGTGCCAGCAGTTCCCTGTTGGAGGCCGGGGAGCTGTTTTTT
CASSSLLEAGELFF
>TRBJ1-2|TRBV7-2|many|15|NA
TGTGCCAGCAGCTTATCGCGGGGGGCGGAAGATGGCTACACCTTC
CASSLSRGAEDGYTF
>TRBJ1-1|TRBV6-2/TRBV6-3|few|17|NA
TGTGCCAGCAGTATCCTAGCGGGGCCACACACCGGGGTTGAAGCTTTCTTT
CASSILAGPHTGVEAFF
>TRBJ1-2|TRBV20-1|many|12|NA
TGCAGTGCTAGAGATGGTCACTATGGCTACACCTTC
CSARDGHYGYTF
>TRBJ1-2|TRBV27|NA|14|NA
TGTGCCAGCAGTTCCAGGGGAAAGGGCTATGGCTACACCTTC
CASSSRGKGYGYTF
>TRBJ2-5|TRBV3-1|few|14|NA
TGTGCCAGCAGCCAAGCGGGGGAGGTAGAGACCCAGTACTTC
CASSQAGEVETQYF
>TRBJ1-5|TRBV19|NA|18|TRBD1
TGTGCCAGTAGTATCTCGGGACAGGGGGTCTATAGCAATCAGCCCCAGCATTTT
CASSISGQGVYSNQPQHF
>TRBJ1-1|TRBV5-1|few|14|NA
TGCGCCAGCAGCCCCTTTCAGATGAACACTGAAGCTTTCTTT
CASSPFQMNTEAFF
>TRBJ2-7|TRBV11-2|NA|15|NA
TGTGCCAGCAGCCCCCCCGGGAGCGGCCTTTACGAGCAGTACTTC
CASSPPGSGLYEQYF
>TRBJ2-5|TRBV29-1|NA|13|NA
TGCAGCGTTTTCCTTTTCCAGGGGGAGACCCAGTACTTC
CSVFLFQGETQYF
>TRBJ2-7|TRBV13|many|15|NA
TGTGCCAGCAGCTTAAGCTACCGCCCCTCCTACGAGCAGTACTTC
CASSLSYRPSYEQYF
>TRBJ2-7|TRBV6-2/TRBV6-3|many|14|TRBD2
TGTGCCAGCAGGTCTAGCGGGGGGAACTACGAGCAGTACTTC
CASRSSGGNYEQYF
>TRBJ1-1|TRBV29-1|many|14|NA
TGCAGCGTTGACCACCAGGGAGGGAGCACTGAAGCTTTCTTT
CSVDHQGGSTEAFF
>TRBJ2-5|TRBV29-1|many|14|TRBD1
TGCAGCGTTGAGGCCGGCAGGGGGCAAGAGACCCAGTACTTC
CSVEAGRGQETQYF